The T cell receptor (beta chain) described here comes from a study of CD8+ T cells in alopecia areata (dated by TCRdb to the late 2010s). With respect to the entire study: Treated patients were enrolled in an open-label pilot trial of oral tofacitinib, 5 to 10 mg twice daily, for moderate-to-severe alopecia areata. RNA came from the PAXgene miRNA kit for fixed scalp, the miRNeasy kit for PBMCs, and the RNeasy kit for mouse skin. Human TCRbeta sequencing covered scalp tissue and sorted CD4+ and CD8+ peripheral blood T cells from patchy and totalis/universalis alopecia areata patients and healthy controls. immunoSEQ multiplex PCR using 35 Vbeta forward primers and 13 Jbeta reverse primers was used to amplify TCRbeta CDR3 regions. Tofacitinib was given for 6 to 18 months, followed by 6 months of follow-up off drug to assess delayed response and recurrence. Scalp clonality was compared among normal scalp (n=4), patchy alopecia areata scalp (n=8), and alopecia totalis/universalis scalp (n=8). To study T cell clonal expansion in alopecia areata, the researchers applied high-throughput TCRbeta sequencing to both the C3H/HeJ mouse model and human patients. Patients on tofacitinib were biopsied at baseline and after 4 and 24 weeks of treatment, and several of the patients also had a later scalp biopsy.

Regarding this clone: Its antigen specificity is not known. No clone much larger than this one lies a single base away; base qualities are absent.

The research as a whole found: Lesional scalp, especially in alopecia totalis/universalis, showed higher clonality and more expanded CD8+ clones than normal scalp, suggesting antigenic drive. Unlike mouse skin, where gammadelta T cells dominate, normal human skin contains resident alphabeta T cells that get sequenced too, which complicates analysis of the scalp TCR repertoire. Shared TCR sequences between patients were less evident than in mice, which may be partly attributable to HLA diversity in the patient population.

The time point label on this specimen signifies: baseline before oral tofacitinib. Lesional scalp punch biopsies and peripheral blood were obtained from alopecia areata patients. After PBMCs were isolated by density centrifugation and stained for CD3, CD4 and CD8, a FACSAria was used to sort CD4+ and CD8+ T cells. The library came from the immunoSEQ multiplex PCR assay. RNA was extracted from all samples and reverse transcribed into cDNA, which served as template for TCR sequencing. First-strand cDNA was synthesized using SuperScript III with a 2:1 mix of oligo-dT and random hexamers. Amplification bias was assessed with a synthetic immune receptor repertoire, and residual bias was removed computationally. Per the authors' processing: Raw reads were preprocessed to remove errors, and CDR3 was defined according to IMGT conventions as the region from the conserved cysteine to phenylalanine. Clonality was computed by normalizing Shannon entropy by log2 of the number of productive unique TCRs and subtracting the result from 1. Whether scalp clones were CD4 or CD8 was inferred by matching scalp TCRbeta sequences against CD4 and CD8 repertoires sorted from blood. TCRdb obtained this table from immuneACCESS and retained in-frame rearrangements with V and J assigned. These tables miss some clones; where compared with another copy, unresolved V genes account for less than half of the shortfall, and the remainder is unexplained. That table supplies the V and J calls and clone size; D and trimming were determined from the DNA. The sample includes about 200,000 clones, with 50% to 60% observed a single time. The ten top clones hold around 0.44% of the sample.

Counted from cysteine to phenylalanine, this CDR3 has 16 amino acids. The entry retains the CDR3 DNA only, 48 bases that are in frame from base 1. Trimming takes 2 bases off V and 4 bases off J; junction bases not matched to a gene: 8. CDR1 and CDR2 (SGHRS, YFSETQ) derive from the germline V gene. This sequence uses TRBV5-1 and TRBJ1-2, and TRBD1 matches 10 of the central bases. The receptor was isolated from a human donor with alopecia areata. The sample was CD4+ T cells sorted from blood, taken at week 0. The CDR3 has the sequence CASSLPGQGYGYGYTF. The nucleotide sequence reads as follows: TGCGCCAGCAGCTTACCGGGACAGGGGTATGGCTATGGCTACACCTTC.